These T cell receptor beta chains were read from a single sample in a study of blood T cell repertoires in COVID-19. Data came from immunoSEQ multiplex PCR; TCRdb stores just in-frame clones and leaves some out. Of fewer than 150,000 clones detected, approximately 85% appear once; the ten largest clones hold around 4.7%. Source material: peripheral blood. The source is a human donor in a cohort sampled during active COVID-19. Both conserved end residues are part of each CDR3. Each record gives: J gene, V gene, CDR3 length, CDR3 protein.

TRBJ1-5 | TRBV7-2 | 14 | CASSLRQGSQPQHF
TRBJ2-4 | TRBV6-4 | 18 | CASSGGLAGGPTKNIQYF
TRBJ1-1 | TRBV28 | 16 | CASPGQGSSRNTEAFF
TRBJ2-2 | TRBV3-1/TRBV3-2 | 15 | CASSQGQANTGELFF
TRBJ1-5 | TRBV15 | 14 | CATSSDRFNQPQHF
TRBJ2-7 | TRBV5-5 | 13 | CASSISRVSEQYF
TRBJ1-1 | TRBV19 | 16 | CASSIGARGGRTEAFF
TRBJ2-2 | TRBV19 | 17 | CASTLVAGGANTGELFF
TRBJ2-3 | TRBV5-1 | 16 | CASSSGLAAITDTQYF
TRBJ2-1 | TRBV18 | 16 | CASSRRQRQGDNEQFF
TRBJ1-4 | TRBV3-1/TRBV3-2 | 15 | CASSVRQGAGEKLFF
TRBJ1-1 | TRBV10-3 | 11 | CAIRGESEAFF
TRBJ2-3 | TRBV27 | 11 | CASMELNTQYF
TRBJ2-1 | TRBV6-5 | 14 | CASSYGTSTEGQFF
TRBJ2-5 | TRBV7-6 | 15 | CASSTSGTHQETQYF
TRBJ2-4 | TRBV13 | 13 | CASSLGQRYIQYF
TRBJ2-7 | TRBV27 | 16 | CASSLQGLAGLREQYF
TRBJ1-6 | TRBV28 | 17 | CASSSPGGSFYNSPLHF
TRBJ2-1 | TRBV5-1 | 12 | CASRPDRSEQFF
TRBJ1-6 | TRBV3-1/TRBV3-2 | 15 | CASSQVGTKGSPLHF
TRBJ1-1 | TRBV7-2 | 17 | CASSLPLSGTLNTEAFF
TRBJ1-2 | TRBV25-1 | 11 | CASRTGKGYTF
TRBJ2-1 | TRBV9 | 18 | CASSDPAGRAGGVNEQFF
TRBJ2-3 | TRBV5-1 | 11 | CASTNLDTQYF
TRBJ2-3 | TRBV5-1 | 12 | CATSDGGDTQYF
TRBJ1-6 | TRBV7-2 | 15 | CASSLASESNSPLHF
TRBJ1-2 | TRBV18 | 16 | CASSPMITGGINGYTF
TRBJ2-1 | TRBV7-2 | 16 | CASSLDPSGHLNEQFF
TRBJ1-2 | TRBV30 | 14 | CAWYGNRGLIGYTF
TRBJ1-2 | TRBV7-2 | 15 | CASSSDGQGIGGYTF
TRBJ1-2 | TRBV3-1/TRBV3-2 | 13 | CASSQRTGDGYTF
TRBJ2-2 | TRBV5-8 | 18 | CASSIQTGGNWNTGELFF
TRBJ1-1 | TRBV11-1 | 14 | CASSVGQPNTEAFF
TRBJ1-2 | TRBV5-6 | 15 | CASSSRGRPLGGYTF
TRBJ1-1 | TRBV28 | 14 | CASRFSGQGAQAFF
TRBJ1-1 | TRBV5-1 | 14 | CASSLRGYGTEAFF